These T cell receptor beta chains were read from a single sample in a study of cytotoxic CD8 clonotypes in ibrutinib-treated CLL. The method was immunoSEQ multiplex PCR; TCRdb's version includes in-frame clones alone and lacks a portion of them. The table lists 110,000 to 150,000 clones, roughly three quarters of them singletons. Sequences were derived from PBMCs, sampled after 24 months of ibrutinib treatment. The receptor source for this set is a human donor with chronic lymphocytic leukemia. Each CDR3 is given with its conserved first and last residue. D genes are given only for firm matches. The size of a clone is reported for some rows only, either as once, few or many, or as a class for expanded clones.

J gene | V gene | clone size | D gene | CDR3 DNA | CDR3 protein
TRBJ2-2 | TRBV29-1 | . | TRBD2 | TGCAGCGTTGTACGGGCGGGGGTTAACACCGGGGAGCTGTTTTTT | CSVVRAGVNTGELFF
TRBJ2-7 | TRBV7-9 | once | . | TGTGCCAGCAGCCCCACTAGGGGAGGAACGTACGAGCAGTACTTC | CASSPTRGGTYEQYF
TRBJ2-4 | TRBV11-3 | . | TRBD2 | TGTGCCAGCAGCGTCGGGGGGGAAGCCAAAAACATTCAGTACTTC | CASSVGGEAKNIQYF
TRBJ2-7 | TRBV10-3 | . | . | TGTGCCATCAGTGAGGGGGGTGTCGAGCAGTACTTC | CAISEGGVEQYF
TRBJ2-3 | TRBV6-5 | . | . | TGTGCCACCGGGGAGGTCCCAGATACGCAGTATTTT | CATGEVPDTQYF
TRBJ1-2 | TRBV4-3 | . | TRBD1 | TGCGCCAGCAGCCAAGCCCACACAGGGGGTTATGGCTACACCTTC | CASSQAHTGGYGYTF
TRBJ2-2 | TRBV19 | . | . | TGTGCCAGTAGTCTGGACTGGGCGGGGGAGCTGTTTTTT | CASSLDWAGELFF
TRBJ2-7 | TRBV29-1 | . | TRBD1 | TGCAGCGTTGAGGACAGGGGGTCCTCCTACGAGCAGTACTTC | CSVEDRGSSYEQYF
TRBJ2-5 | TRBV7-8 | . | TRBD2 | TGTGCCAGCAGCTTCCGACTCCTCGCGGGGGGGATGGGGACCCAGTACTTC | CASSFRLLAGGMGTQYF
TRBJ2-7 | TRBV7-3 | . | TRBD2 | TGTGCCAGCAGCCCAAGCGGGGGGGCCGAGCAGTACTTC | CASSPSGGAEQYF
TRBJ2-1 | TRBV6-6 | . | . | TGTGCCAGCAGCCTGGGCGGGTCCTACAATGAGCAGTTCTTC | CASSLGGSYNEQFF
TRBJ1-1 | TRBV20-1 | . | . | TGCAGTGGCCGGGACACTGAAGCTTTCTTT | CSGRDTEAFF
TRBJ1-2 | TRBV28 | few | . | TGTGCCAGCGGTGCACCCCAGGGCTACACCTTC | CASGAPQGYTF
TRBJ1-5 | TRBV6-6 | . | . | TGTGCCAGCAGTTACCCGAGGCAGCCCCAGCATTTT | CASSYPRQPQHF
TRBJ2-1 | TRBV2 | . | . | TGTGCCAGCAGTGAACTCGAAAGCGCGCAGTTCTTC | CASSELESAQFF
TRBJ1-3 | TRBV6-6 | few | TRBD1 | TGTGCCAGCAGTTACAGTCAGGGGGCAAACACCATATATTTT | CASSYSQGANTIYF
TRBJ1-1 | TRBV7-2 | medium-sized | . | TGTGCCAGCAGCTTGCTGAACACTGAAGCTTTCTTT | CASSLLNTEAFF
TRBJ2-5 | TRBV9 | . | TRBD2 | TGTGCCAGCAGCGTCGCATTGTGGGGGGGGACCCAGTACTTC | CASSVALWGGTQYF
TRBJ1-2 | TRBV7-2 | . | . | TGTGCCAGCAGCTTGGTGAACATGCCTAACTATGGCTACACCTTC | CASSLVNMPNYGYTF
TRBJ2-5 | TRBV30 | . | . | TGTGCCTGGAGTGTAGGAGCTGCCCAGTACTTC | CAWSVGAAQYF
TRBJ2-2 | TRBV7-3 | . | . | TGTGCCAGCAGCCCATGGGGGTCGGACACCGGGGAGCTGTTTTTT | CASSPWGSDTGELFF
TRBJ2-1 | TRBV27 | . | TRBD1 | TGTGCCAGCAGTTTATTAGACAGGGGGAATGAGCAGTTCTTC | CASSLLDRGNEQFF
TRBJ2-1 | TRBV9 | . | TRBD2 | TGTGCCAGCAGGGCTCCCGGGACTAGCGAAAATGAGCAGTTCTTC | CASRAPGTSENEQFF
TRBJ1-1 | TRBV28 | few | TRBD1 | TGTGCCAGCAGTTTGACCGGACAGGAGCAGAACACTGAAGCTTTCTTT | CASSLTGQEQNTEAFF
TRBJ2-3 | TRBV5-1 | . | . | TGCGCCAGCACCCCGTTTGGGCGACCAGGCACAGATACGCAGTATTTT | CASTPFGRPGTDTQYF
TRBJ2-5 | TRBV18 | . | TRBD1 | TGTGCCAGCTCACGGAACAGGGGGCAAGAGACCCAGTACTTC | CASSRNRGQETQYF
TRBJ2-1 | TRBV6-5 | . | . | TGTGCCAGCAGCCGAGCGGTGGGGAATGAGCAGTTCTTC | CASSRAVGNEQFF
TRBJ1-1 | TRBV6-6 | . | TRBD1 | TGTGCCAGCAGTCGACGGGACAGGGCGAACACTGAAGCTTTCTTT | CASSRRDRANTEAFF
TRBJ2-2 | TRBV18 | . | . | TGTGCCAGCTCACCCCCAGACACCGGGGAGCTGTTTTTT | CASSPPDTGELFF
TRBJ2-1 | TRBV7-9 | few | TRBD2 | TGTGCCAGCAGCTTACCCTACCGACTAGCGGGGACTAACAATGAGCAGTTCTTC | CASSLPYRLAGTNNEQFF
TRBJ1-5 | TRBV19 | . | TRBD1 | TGTGCCAGTAGTCCCCGGGACAGGGACAATCAGCCCCAGCATTTT | CASSPRDRDNQPQHF
TRBJ1-2 | TRBV11-3 | . | TRBD1 | TGTGCCAGCAGCTCTACAGGGGGATATGGCTACACCTTC | CASSSTGGYGYTF
TRBJ2-3 | TRBV14 | once | TRBD2 | TGTGCCAGCAGCCCCTTAGCGGGAGGTAGCACAGATACGCAGTATTTT | CASSPLAGGSTDTQYF
TRBJ1-2 | TRBV29-1 | . | . | TGCAGCGTTGACCTTAACTATGGCTACACCTTC | CSVDLNYGYTF
TRBJ1-2 | TRBV6-6 | . | TRBD1 | TGTGCCAGCAGACAGGGGGCCAGGGACTATGGCTACACCTTC | CASRQGARDYGYTF
TRBJ2-1 | TRBV28 | . | . | TGTGCCAGCAGCCCGACTACTGGGGGTGCCCATGAGCAGTTCTTC | CASSPTTGGAHEQFF
TRBJ2-1 | TRBV4-3 | . | TRBD1 | TGCGCCAGCAGCCAAGGGATACAGGGGCCCACGGGACGACAAGGGGACAATGAGCAGTTCTTC | CASSQGIQGPTGRQGDNEQFF
TRBJ2-7 | TRBV4-2 | few | . | TGTGCCAGCAGCCAAGACTACCGCTCCCGTATACCCTACGAGCAGTACTTC | CASSQDYRSRIPYEQYF
TRBJ2-3 | TRBV6-4 | . | TRBD2 | TGTGCCAGCAGTGACACCTCTAGCGGGGGTACAGATACGCAGTATTTT | CASSDTSSGGTDTQYF
TRBJ1-3 | TRBV15 | . | . | TGTGCCACCAGCAGAGATCTGGGGGATGGAAACACCATATATTTT | CATSRDLGDGNTIYF
TRBJ1-3 | TRBV11-2 | few | . | TGTGCCAGCAGCTTAAGGCAGGGCGGCACCATATATTTT | CASSLRQGGTIYF
TRBJ1-4 | TRBV29-1 | . | . | TGCAGCGTTGAAGCACAGGGTAGAAAACTGTTTTTT | CSVEAQGRKLFF
TRBJ2-1 | TRBV10-3 | . | TRBD2 | TGTGCCATCACTAGCGGCCCGGGCGGAGGTGAGCAGTTCTTC | CAITSGPGGGEQFF
TRBJ1-1 | TRBV5-1 | . | . | TGCGCCAGCAGCATAGGACAGACAAACACTGAAGCTTTCTTT | CASSIGQTNTEAFF